The clone carrying this T cell receptor (beta chain) came up many times. Its antigen is not known. Reverse transcription used approximately 500 ng RNA and constant-region primers for alpha and beta. Using multiplexing indices, alpha and beta chain libraries were generated apart by chain-specific third strand synthesis. TCRdb called the 5' RACE reads again in MiXCR, with one record for every CDR3 protein. The sample carries approximately 22,000 distinct CDR3 sequences, under 9% recorded once. These data come from a study of HIV-infected patients and healthy controls. Overall study findings and caveats: HIV-infected repertoires had significantly higher mean Gini indices than controls, possibly reflecting oligoclonality.

All unsorted peripheral T cells were captured because whole blood was used without fractionation. The clonotype originates from an adult in good health. Sequencing used blood.

CDR3 nucleotides: TGTGCCAGCACTAACGGGGGGGGCCTTAAGAACACTGAAGCTTTCTTT. This translates into CASTNGGGLKNTEAFF. This chain joins TRBV6-2 or TRBV6-3 and TRBJ1-1; D might be TRBD1 (6 bases). CDR3 length: 16 amino acids. Germline V gene sequence: CDR1 MNHEY, CDR2 SVGEGT. V lost 7 bases and J 1 base, leaving 19 bases between the germline ends.